This TCR beta chain was captured in a study of neurological immune-mediated disorders. The overall study: Secondary progressive cases numbered 3 among the 34 multiple sclerosis patients, while the other 31 were relapsing-remitting. Overall study results and limits: Expanded clones shared no identical CDR3 amino acid sequences across subjects, which suggested private TCR-beta repertoires in all groups.

Every sequencing run returned over 190 million TCR-beta sequences, which were derived from 15-18 subjects. Each CDR3 protein is one row after TCRdb ran MiXCR on the 5' RACE reads. The table records about 120,000 distinct CDR3 sequences, roughly 3.2% of them present only once. In the case of this clonotype: Antigen unknown. A clone one base away is much larger, so this may be a read error.

This CDR3 contains 15 residues. Trimming removed 3 bases at V and 8 bases at J, with 22 bases between. CDR1 and CDR2 (germline): DFQATT, SNEGSKA (reference sequence). Libraries used 2 million unsorted PBMCs kept frozen in RNAlater. This sequence joins TRBV20-1 and TRBJ1-1; tentative D call: TRBD1 (6 bases). The material sequenced was PBMCs. The TCR comes from a woman in her 30s with multiple sclerosis. The CDR3 is CSASRGGGTRQEAFF. CDR3 DNA sequence: TGCAGTGCTAGCCGAGGGGGGGGGACAAGGCAAGAAGCTTTCTTT.